This entry concerns a single T cell receptor (beta chain). No antigen is known for it. Treatment given: oral pan-JAK inhibitor, 5-10 mg twice daily. V lost 8 bases to trimming and J lost 0 bases, with 3 bases between them. CDR1 is SNHLY and CDR2 is FYNNEI in the germline V gene. CDR3 length: 11 residues. This record belongs to a study of CD8+ T cells in alopecia areata. Study-level background: Those treated were given oral tofacitinib at 5 to 10 mg twice daily. Findings and caveats of the study: Lesional scalp exceeded normal scalp in clonality, especially in alopecia totalis/universalis.

TCR sequencing used cDNA made by reverse transcription of extracted RNA. TCRdb's copy holds only in-frame clones and misses some; the assay was immunoSEQ multiplex PCR. Found here are approximately 110,000 clones, roughly 56% of them singletons; the top ten hold about 3.2%. The sample consisted of CD4+ T cells sorted from blood, taken at week 24, from a patient treated with tofacitinib. The V gene is TRBV2, the J gene TRBJ2-3; D remains unclear. This receptor was identified in a human donor with alopecia areata. CDR3 nucleotide sequence: TGTGCCAGCGTCAGCACAGATACGCAGTATTTT. Translation: CASVSTDTQYF.